This T cell receptor beta chain was observed in a study of T cells in Graves' hyperthyroidism and ophthalmopathy. About the study: It was at initial diagnosis, before any treatment, that peripheral blood was collected.

This CDR3 region has 15 residues. The V gene's germline CDR1 is SEHNR and CDR2 FQNEAQ (reference sequence). V shed 6 bases and J 2 bases; nucleotides not matched to a gene: 6. This clonotype was counted between two and nine times. Amplified TCR beta CDR3 regions derived from RNA transcripts. The TCR CDR3 was amplified in a first-round RT-PCR using the HTBI primer set. TCRdb analysed the multiplex PCR reads with MiXCR anew, one entry per CDR3 protein. The sample includes 500,000 to 650,000 distinct CDR3 sequences, nearly 20% of them seen just once. Each person with ophthalmopathy scored at least 3 on the Clinical Activity Score, reached NOSPECS grade 4 or higher, and had been ill under 3 months. PBMCs stemmed from approximately 10 ml fresh peripheral blood.

Sequenced: blood. The chain links TRBV7-9 to TRBJ2-7, with 11 nucleotides matching TRBD1. This TCR was sampled from a man aged 35 to 55 with Graves' ophthalmopathy. The CDR3 coding sequence is TGTGCCAGCAGTGGGGGACAGGGGGTAGCCTACGAGCAGTACTTC. Its protein is CASSGGQGVAYEQYF.